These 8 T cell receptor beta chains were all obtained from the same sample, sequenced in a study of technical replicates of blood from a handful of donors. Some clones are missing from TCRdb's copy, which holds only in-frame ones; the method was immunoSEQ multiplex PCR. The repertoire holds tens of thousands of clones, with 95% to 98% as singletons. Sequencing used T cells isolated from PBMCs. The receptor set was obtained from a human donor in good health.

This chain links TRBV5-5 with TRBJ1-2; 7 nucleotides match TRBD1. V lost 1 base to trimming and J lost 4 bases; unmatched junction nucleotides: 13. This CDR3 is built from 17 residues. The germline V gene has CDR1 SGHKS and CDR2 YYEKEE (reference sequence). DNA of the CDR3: TGTGCCAGCAGCTTGATCAATGTGGGACAGTCATCCTATGGCTACACCTTC. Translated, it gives CASSLINVGQSSYGYTF.

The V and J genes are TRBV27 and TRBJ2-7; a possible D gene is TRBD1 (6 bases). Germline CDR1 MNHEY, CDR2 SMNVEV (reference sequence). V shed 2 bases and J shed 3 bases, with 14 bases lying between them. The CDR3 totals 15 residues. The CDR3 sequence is CASSLRDKGLYEQYF. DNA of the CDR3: TGTGCCAGCAGTTTAAGGGACAAAGGTCTCTACGAGCAGTACTTC.

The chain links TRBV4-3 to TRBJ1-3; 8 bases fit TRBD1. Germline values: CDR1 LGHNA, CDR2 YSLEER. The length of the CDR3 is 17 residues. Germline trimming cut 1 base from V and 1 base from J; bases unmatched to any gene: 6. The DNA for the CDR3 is TGCGCCAGCAGCCAAGTTCAGGGGGCGGAATCTGGAAACACCATATATTTT. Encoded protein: CASSQVQGAESGNTIYF.

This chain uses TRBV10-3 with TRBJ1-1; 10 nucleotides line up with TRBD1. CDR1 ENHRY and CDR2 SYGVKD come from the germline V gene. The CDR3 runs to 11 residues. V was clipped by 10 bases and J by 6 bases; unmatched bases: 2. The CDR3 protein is CASGQGAEAFF. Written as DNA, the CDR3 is TGTGCCAGCGGACAGGGGGCTGAAGCTTTCTTT.

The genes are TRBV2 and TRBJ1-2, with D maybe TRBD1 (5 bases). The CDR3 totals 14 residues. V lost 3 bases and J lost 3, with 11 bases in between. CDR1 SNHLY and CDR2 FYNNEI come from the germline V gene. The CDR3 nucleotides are TGTGCCAGCAGTGATATTGGCAGGGACTATGGCTACACCTTC. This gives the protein CASSDIGRDYGYTF.

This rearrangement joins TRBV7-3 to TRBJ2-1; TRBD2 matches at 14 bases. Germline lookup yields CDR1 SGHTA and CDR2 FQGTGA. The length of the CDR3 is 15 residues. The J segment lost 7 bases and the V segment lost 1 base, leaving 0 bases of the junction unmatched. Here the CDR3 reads CASSLRLAGGNEQFF. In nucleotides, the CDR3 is TGTGCCAGCAGCTTAAGACTAGCGGGAGGGAATGAGCAGTTCTTC.

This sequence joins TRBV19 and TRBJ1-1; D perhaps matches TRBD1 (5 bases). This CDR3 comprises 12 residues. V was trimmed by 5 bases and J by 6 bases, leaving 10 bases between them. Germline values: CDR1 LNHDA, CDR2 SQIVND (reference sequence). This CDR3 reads CASSVRGSEAFF. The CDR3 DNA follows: TGTGCCAGTAGTGTTAGGGGCTCTGAAGCTTTCTTT.

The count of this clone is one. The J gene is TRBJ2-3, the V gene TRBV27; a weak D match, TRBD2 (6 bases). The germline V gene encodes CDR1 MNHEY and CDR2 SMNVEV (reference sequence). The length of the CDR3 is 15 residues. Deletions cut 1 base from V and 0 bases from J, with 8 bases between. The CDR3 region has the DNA TGTGCCAGCAGTTTATTCAGCGGGAGCACAGATACGCAGTATTTT. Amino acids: CASSLFSGSTDTQYF.